This paragraph reports one T cell receptor beta chain. Primers included in the PCR were 60 Vbeta and 13 Jbeta primers. The protocol was immunoSEQ multiplex PCR, while the TCRdb copy is restricted to in-frame clones and leaves out a portion. This repertoire shows about 180,000 clones, roughly 84% found once; its top ten account for 0.38%. This sample stems from a study of cytomegalovirus exposure and HLA in healthy donors. Study as a whole: Earlier, 110 million or so unique TCR beta sequences were recovered from around 180 million T cells by an analysis.

The CDR3 has 17 amino acids. CDR1 and CDR2 (germline): SGHDT, YYEEEE. V was clipped by 1 base and J by 1 base; unmatched bases: 5. The receptor comes from a boy between 2 and 10 years old in good health and CMV-seronegative. Sequenced sample: PBMCs. The V and J genes are TRBV5-6 and TRBJ2-5; 12 bases agree with TRBD2. The CDR3 here is CASSLWLAGGVQETQYF. The CDR3 nucleotides are TGTGCCAGCAGCTTGTGGCTAGCGGGGGGGGTCCAAGAGACCCAGTACTTC.